A single sample is the source of the 9 T cell receptor beta chains below, sequenced in a study of blood T cell repertoires in COVID-19. Using immunoSEQ multiplex PCR, the repertoire was profiled, and TCRdb retains in-frame clones only, with some absent. The repertoire includes over 250,000 clones, 84% of them detected once, and about 4% sits in the top ten. The material sequenced was PBMCs or T cells enriched from blood (not recorded which). These receptors all come from a man between 25 and 39 years old with acute COVID-19.

About this clone: Germline and junction disagree at one end, which may indicate a read error. This sequence joins TRBV5-1 and TRBJ2-5; D is unresolved. Germline V gene sequence: CDR1 SGHRS, CDR2 YFSETQ. This CDR3 is built from 13 residues. The CDR3 reads CASSLAGSETQYF. In nucleotides, the CDR3 is TGTGCCAGCAGCTTGGCAGGATCAGAGACCCAGTACTTC.

This clone was observed a single time. The rearrangement joins TRBV7-2 to TRBJ2-3; 8 bases fit TRBD1. This CDR3 region has 15 residues. V was pared by 6 bases and J by 2 bases, with 7 bases of the junction left unmatched. Germline CDR1 reads SGHTA; CDR2 reads FQGNSA. Written as DNA, the CDR3 is TGTGCCAGCAGTCTCGGACAGGGACTCACAGATACGCAGTATTTT. Translating gives CASSLGQGLTDTQYF.

The chain joins TRBV11-2 to TRBJ2-7; D not certain. The length of the CDR3 is 13 residues. Germline V gene sequence: CDR1 SGHAT, CDR2 FQNNGV. V lost 1 base and J lost 3, with 7 bases in between. Written as DNA, the CDR3 is TGTGCCAGCAGCTTAGGGTCAGGCTACGAGCAGTACGTC. Translating it yields CASSLGSGYEQYV.

This clone is a singleton in its sample. The chain couples TRBV6-6 to TRBJ1-4; D might be TRBD1 (5 bases). The CDR3 runs 15 residues. Germline lookup yields CDR1 MNHNY and CDR2 SVGAGI (reference sequence). V lost 5 bases, J lost 0 bases, and 10 bases lay in between. The CDR3 protein is CASSGAGSTNEKLFF. CDR3 DNA sequence: TGTGCCAGCAGTGGGGCAGGGTCAACTAATGAAAAACTGTTTTTT.

V gene TRBV19 combines with J gene TRBJ2-5, with 11 bases identical to TRBD1. V dropped 7 bases and J dropped 5; count of bases not matched to a gene: 6. Germline V gene data show CDR1 as LNHDA and CDR2 as SQIVND (reference sequence). The CDR3 length is 14 residues. The CDR3 protein is CASKDRGRGETQYF. In nucleotides, the CDR3 is TGTGCCAGTAAGGACAGGGGGCGGGGGGAGACCCAGTACTTC.

The chain links TRBV27 to TRBJ2-2, with a weak D call TRBD2 (6 bases). Germline CDR1 MNHEY, CDR2 SMNVEV (reference sequence). The CDR3 has 15 residues. V lost 3 bases, J lost 4 bases, and 12 bases lay in between. CDR3: CASSLSGDPTGELFF. In DNA, the CDR3 is TGTGCCAGCAGTTTGTCGGGGGACCCCACCGGGGAGCTGTTTTTT.

This clone was detected only a few times. The rearrangement joins TRBV4-1 to TRBJ1-3, with D uncertain. Germline V lookup: CDR1 MGHRA, CDR2 YSYEKL. V dropped 0 bases and J dropped 4 bases, with 4 bases sitting between them. The CDR3 covers 13 residues. Here the CDR3 reads CASSQDRGNTIYF. CDR3 in DNA: TGCGCCAGCAGCCAAGATCGGGGAAACACCATATATTTT.

This chain links TRBV9 with TRBJ2-3, with 8 bases matching TRBD2. The germline V gene has CDR1 SGDLS and CDR2 YYNGEE. The CDR3 consists of 16 residues. The V gene end was trimmed by 0 bases and the J gene end by 2 bases; junction bases not matched to a gene: 5. CDR3 nucleotide sequence: TGTGCCAGCAGCGTAGCAGCGGGGGCCCACACAGATACGCAGTATTTT. Translating gives CASSVAAGAHTDTQYF.

The chain has TRBV11-3 and TRBJ2-7; no clear D. The V end lost 0 bases, the J end lost 2 bases, and 8 bases lay between the germline ends. Germline CDR1 and CDR2: SGHNT and YENEEA. The CDR3 covers 14 residues. CDR3 nucleotide sequence: TGTGCCAGCAGCTTAGATCTGAGCGCCTACGAGCAGTACGTC. It codes for CASSLDLSAYEQYV.